This T cell receptor beta chain was identified in a study of blood T cell repertoires in COVID-19 (dated by TCRdb to about 2020). Study-level background: Samples covering the acute and convalescent phases of COVID-19 were provided by collaborators in the United States, Italy and Spain. The material from the prospective study consisted of cDNA or gDNA derived from T cells, B-cell-depleted T cells, or PBMCs. Deeply sampled blood TCRbeta repertoires from subjects exposed to, actively infected with, or recovered from COVID-19 were included in the dataset. The repertoires were released in a freely available public database meant as a resource for research on the immune response to SARS-CoV-2. Samples came from the ongoing ImmuneRACE study (first 160 participants) plus 1,254 subjects from 6 global collaborators. Sample metadata almost always included a de-identified subject ID, COVID-19 status, age in years and sex. Where available, HLA class I and class II types were taken from metadata supplied by the sample provider and were not determined by assay-based typing.

Points on this clone: The antigen this receptor binds is unknown. Qualities for individual bases were not recorded, and no much larger clone is one base off.

What the work shows at the level of the full study, not this receptor alone: Clinical and demographic metadata were provided uncurated, with the amount varying by source and participant.

Participants in the prospective study were aged about 18 to 95 years, lived in 20 to 25 United States geographic areas, and enrolled through a virtual design. In the prospective study, cohorts were assigned on the basis of participant-reported clinical history obtained from a screening survey and a study questionnaire. For ImmuneRACE Cohort 3, a participant was defined as recovered based on two consecutive negative NP/OP PCR tests, clearance by a healthcare professional, or resolution of symptoms. In the prospective study, whole blood, serum and a nasopharyngeal or oropharyngeal swab were collected from each participant by mobile phlebotomists. Prospective study participants could optionally give additional blood draws and questionnaires over a 2-month period. Blood samples from the prospective study were shipped frozen or at room temperature prior to DNA extraction. TCRbeta CDR3 regions were amplified from genomic DNA using the immunoSEQ Assay, a bias-controlled multiplex PCR. In the paper's pipeline: The number of nucleated cells in each sample was estimated by amplification of reference gene primers within the assay. To quantify the absolute abundance of each unique TCRbeta CDR3 rearrangement, sequence reads were collapsed and filtered. For each sample, productive Simpson clonality was calculated as the square root of Simpson's diversity index over productive rearrangements. Not all clones reach the TCRdb copy of this immuneACCESS table, which keeps in-frame sequences only. Checked studies attribute under half of the gap to unresolved V genes and leave the rest unexplained. V and J calls and clone size are copied from that table; D and trimming were computed from the DNA. The sample table holds 300,000 to 400,000 clones, of which 88% were seen once. 1.2% of the sample is in the top ten clones.

Sequences SGHNT (CDR1) and YYREEE (CDR2) are obtained from the germline V gene (reference sequence). V lost 2 bases and J lost 3 bases; the stretch between them is 14 bases long. Measured from the cysteine to the phenylalanine, the CDR3 is 15 residues long. The DNA shown is the 45-base CDR3, in frame from base 1. The chain is assembled from TRBV5-4 and TRBJ1-2; no confident D gene assignment can be made. The sequencing input was PBMCs or T cells enriched from blood (not recorded which). The sequence derives from a woman aged 18 to 35 who had recovered from COVID-19. The CDR3 region: CASSLIGGSDYGYTF. The DNA sequence follows: TGTGCCAGCAGCTTAATCGGAGGGTCCGACTATGGCTACACCTTC.